The rows below give T cell receptor beta chains drawn from one sample of a study of CD8 T cells in Susac syndrome. In TCRdb, the immunoSEQ multiplex PCR reads were re-called with MiXCR into one record per CDR3 protein. The table has 110,000 or so distinct CDR3 sequences, 90% to 95% seen once. The sequenced sample consisted of CD4+ T cells from PBMCs. These receptors all stem from a human donor with multiple sclerosis. Each CDR3 is given with its conserved first and last residue. D genes are given only for firm matches. Some rows mark clone size as missing; the rest say once, few, many or name a class of expanded clone.

v_call: TRBV5-1; d_call: TRBD1; j_call: TRBJ1-1; clone_size: -; cdr3_nt: TGCGCCAGCAGGCCGGGGACAGTTCTATTTCCCACTGAAGCTTTCTTT; cdr3_aa: CASRPGTVLFPTEAFF
v_call: TRBV6-1; d_call: -; j_call: TRBJ2-3; clone_size: once; cdr3_nt: TGTGCCAGCAGTGTTCAACACGATATGCAGTATTTT; cdr3_aa: CASSVQHDMQYF
v_call: TRBV5-1; d_call: TRBD2; j_call: TRBJ2-3; clone_size: -; cdr3_nt: TGCGCCAGCAGCTTGGTAACTAGCGGCACAGATACGCAGTATTTT; cdr3_aa: CASSLVTSGTDTQYF
v_call: TRBV19; d_call: TRBD1; j_call: TRBJ2-1; clone_size: -; cdr3_nt: TGTGCCAGTAGTATAGAGGGACAGGGGGCCTACAATGAGCAGTTCTTC; cdr3_aa: CASSIEGQGAYNEQFF
v_call: TRBV5-1; d_call: -; j_call: TRBJ2-1; clone_size: -; cdr3_nt: TGCGCCAGCAGCATGGGAACCTCGGATGAGCAGTTCTTC; cdr3_aa: CASSMGTSDEQFF
v_call: TRBV20-1; d_call: TRBD1; j_call: TRBJ1-1; clone_size: -; cdr3_nt: TGCAGTGCTAGAGCCACAGGGGGCGCAGCTTTCTTT; cdr3_aa: CSARATGGAAFF
v_call: TRBV12-3/TRBV12-4; d_call: -; j_call: TRBJ2-1; clone_size: -; cdr3_nt: TGTGCCAGCAGTTTAGGGCATCAGAATGAGCAGTTCTTC; cdr3_aa: CASSLGHQNEQFF
v_call: TRBV12-3/TRBV12-4; d_call: -; j_call: TRBJ1-5; clone_size: once; cdr3_nt: TGTGCCAGCACTTCGATCAGGGGACGGGACTTCAATCAGCCCCAGCATTTT; cdr3_aa: CASTSIRGRDFNQPQHF
v_call: TRBV7-3; d_call: TRBD2; j_call: TRBJ2-1; clone_size: -; cdr3_nt: TGTGCCAGCAGCCCCCCCGGGGGGGAGCAGTTCTTC; cdr3_aa: CASSPPGGEQFF
v_call: TRBV4-3; d_call: -; j_call: TRBJ2-4; clone_size: once; cdr3_nt: TGCGCCAGCAGCCAAGTCGCAGGACCCTACTCCAGACTGGGAAAAAACATTCAGTACTTC; cdr3_aa: CASSQVAGPYSRLGKNIQYF
v_call: TRBV7-9; d_call: -; j_call: TRBJ2-7; clone_size: -; cdr3_nt: TGTGCCAGCAGCTTGCCTAATCGCGGCGAGCAGTACTTC; cdr3_aa: CASSLPNRGEQYF
v_call: TRBV5-1; d_call: -; j_call: TRBJ2-2; clone_size: -; cdr3_nt: TGCGCCAGTCGCCGACTAGGTGGCACCGGGGAGCTGTTTTTT; cdr3_aa: CASRRLGGTGELFF
v_call: TRBV15; d_call: -; j_call: TRBJ2-5; clone_size: -; cdr3_nt: TGTGCCACCAGCGGTCCGGCCAAGTGGACCCAGTACTTC; cdr3_aa: CATSGPAKWTQYF
v_call: TRBV5-4; d_call: -; j_call: TRBJ2-7; clone_size: -; cdr3_nt: TGTGCCAGCAGTTTGGGTTCGGATTCCTACGAGCAGTACTTC; cdr3_aa: CASSLGSDSYEQYF
v_call: TRBV25-1; d_call: TRBD1; j_call: TRBJ1-4; clone_size: -; cdr3_nt: TGTGCCAGCAGGGGACAGGGTGGCGAAAAACTGTTTTTT; cdr3_aa: CASRGQGGEKLFF
v_call: TRBV9; d_call: -; j_call: TRBJ2-5; clone_size: once; cdr3_nt: TGTGCCAGCAGCGCCACAGGAGCACAAGAGACCCAGTACTTC; cdr3_aa: CASSATGAQETQYF
v_call: TRBV7-2; d_call: TRBD1; j_call: TRBJ2-7; clone_size: -; cdr3_nt: TGTGCCAGCAGCTTGGGGACAGGGTCCTACGAGCAGTACTTC; cdr3_aa: CASSLGTGSYEQYF
v_call: TRBV6-4; d_call: -; j_call: TRBJ2-3; clone_size: -; cdr3_nt: TGTGCCAGCAGTATTACGCCAGGGGGCACAGATACGCAGTATTTT; cdr3_aa: CASSITPGGTDTQYF
v_call: TRBV6-5; d_call: -; j_call: TRBJ2-3; clone_size: -; cdr3_nt: TGTGCCAGCAGTGTTGAGAGACCGGTAGATACGCAGTATTTT; cdr3_aa: CASSVERPVDTQYF
v_call: TRBV2; d_call: TRBD1; j_call: TRBJ2-2; clone_size: -; cdr3_nt: TGTGCCAGCAGTGGATGGGACAGGCAGAACACCGGGGAGCTGTTTTTT; cdr3_aa: CASSGWDRQNTGELFF
v_call: TRBV4-3; d_call: -; j_call: TRBJ2-4; clone_size: -; cdr3_nt: TGCGCCAGCAGCCAAGATTGGGGTGATTGGGGGAGGAAAAACATTCAGTACTTC; cdr3_aa: CASSQDWGDWGRKNIQYF
v_call: TRBV9; d_call: TRBD2; j_call: TRBJ2-7; clone_size: once; cdr3_nt: TGTGCCAGCAGCGTAGAGGGGACTAGCCTCTACGAGCAGTACTTC; cdr3_aa: CASSVEGTSLYEQYF
v_call: TRBV29-1; d_call: TRBD1; j_call: TRBJ2-1; clone_size: -; cdr3_nt: TGCAGCGTTGCCCTACAGGGGGGCTGGGATGAGCAGTTCTTC; cdr3_aa: CSVALQGGWDEQFF
v_call: TRBV20-1; d_call: -; j_call: TRBJ1-1; clone_size: -; cdr3_nt: TGCAGTGCTAGAGATCCAGGAGGGGTGGGGACTGAAGCTTTCTTT; cdr3_aa: CSARDPGGVGTEAFF
v_call: TRBV19; d_call: TRBD2; j_call: TRBJ2-5; clone_size: -; cdr3_nt: TGTGCCAGTAGTTACGCTAGCGGTTTCCAAGAGACCCAGTACTTC; cdr3_aa: CASSYASGFQETQYF
v_call: TRBV5-6; d_call: -; j_call: TRBJ1-2; clone_size: -; cdr3_nt: TGTGCCAGCAGCTTGTGGGGCGCCTATGGCTACACCTTC; cdr3_aa: CASSLWGAYGYTF
v_call: TRBV2; d_call: -; j_call: TRBJ1-5; clone_size: once; cdr3_nt: TGTGCCAGCAGAGCAGCGACAGCGGGCAATCAGCCCCAGCATTTT; cdr3_aa: CASRAATAGNQPQHF
v_call: TRBV29-1; d_call: TRBD1; j_call: TRBJ1-2; clone_size: -; cdr3_nt: TGCAGCGTTGAAACAGGGGAAAGCTACACCTTC; cdr3_aa: CSVETGESYTF
v_call: TRBV7-9; d_call: -; j_call: TRBJ2-7; clone_size: -; cdr3_nt: TGTGCCAGCAGCTTTTTACAAGGGGACGAGCAGTACTTC; cdr3_aa: CASSFLQGDEQYF
v_call: TRBV15; d_call: -; j_call: TRBJ1-1; clone_size: -; cdr3_nt: TGTGCCACCAGCACCAAACGCAGGGCCATGAACACTGAAGCTTTCTTT; cdr3_aa: CATSTKRRAMNTEAFF
v_call: TRBV12-5; d_call: -; j_call: TRBJ2-3; clone_size: -; cdr3_nt: TGTGCTAGTGGTTTCCCCGGATCTTCAAAAGGCGCAGATACGCAGTATTTT; cdr3_aa: CASGFPGSSKGADTQYF
v_call: TRBV15; d_call: TRBD1; j_call: TRBJ1-4; clone_size: -; cdr3_nt: TGTGCCACCAGCAGTTGGGGGACAGGGAATGAAAAACTGTTTTTT; cdr3_aa: CATSSWGTGNEKLFF
v_call: TRBV28; d_call: TRBD2; j_call: TRBJ2-7; clone_size: -; cdr3_nt: TGTGCCAGCAGTTTTGGCCGGGGGGTCGACTACGAGCAGTACTTC; cdr3_aa: CASSFGRGVDYEQYF
v_call: TRBV3-1; d_call: -; j_call: TRBJ1-2; clone_size: -; cdr3_nt: TGTGCCAGCAGCCATTCAGTTCGGATCTTTAACTATGGCTACACCTTC; cdr3_aa: CASSHSVRIFNYGYTF
v_call: TRBV10-3; d_call: -; j_call: TRBJ2-7; clone_size: -; cdr3_nt: TGTGCCATCAGCCGGGTCTCCTACGAGCAGTACTTC; cdr3_aa: CAISRVSYEQYF
v_call: TRBV20-1; d_call: -; j_call: TRBJ2-6; clone_size: -; cdr3_nt: TGCAGTGCTCGGGAGTCTGGGGCCAACGTCCTGACTTTC; cdr3_aa: CSARESGANVLTF
v_call: TRBV20-1; d_call: TRBD2; j_call: TRBJ2-7; clone_size: -; cdr3_nt: TGCAGTGCTAACGAAAAAGGGACTAAGGCCAGGGAGCAGTACTTC; cdr3_aa: CSANEKGTKAREQYF
v_call: TRBV7-2; d_call: TRBD1; j_call: TRBJ1-2; clone_size: -; cdr3_nt: TGTGCCAGCAGCTTACCACGGCGGGACAGGGGGGGCTACACCTTC; cdr3_aa: CASSLPRRDRGGYTF
v_call: TRBV9; d_call: -; j_call: TRBJ1-1; clone_size: -; cdr3_nt: TGTGCCAGCAGCGTAGGAGGCAGGGTGAACACTGAAGCTTTCTTT; cdr3_aa: CASSVGGRVNTEAFF
v_call: TRBV28; d_call: -; j_call: TRBJ1-5; clone_size: -; cdr3_nt: TGTGCCAGCAGCTTGACAGGTCTGCCCCAGCATTTT; cdr3_aa: CASSLTGLPQHF
v_call: TRBV7-2; d_call: -; j_call: TRBJ2-5; clone_size: -; cdr3_nt: TGTGCCAGCAGCAAAACGGGGAACGCGGCAGAGACCCAGTACTTC; cdr3_aa: CASSKTGNAAETQYF
v_call: TRBV5-1; d_call: -; j_call: TRBJ2-5; clone_size: -; cdr3_nt: TGCGCCAGCAGCTTACGCCTAGGCCAAGAGACCCAGTACTTC; cdr3_aa: CASSLRLGQETQYF
v_call: TRBV20-1; d_call: TRBD1; j_call: TRBJ2-5; clone_size: -; cdr3_nt: TGCAGTGCTACGGGACCGGGACAGGGGGCGAGGAACCAGTACTTC; cdr3_aa: CSATGPGQGARNQYF
v_call: TRBV11-2; d_call: TRBD1; j_call: TRBJ1-2; clone_size: -; cdr3_nt: TGTGCCAGCAGAAGACAGGGGGCCGATGGCTACACCTTC; cdr3_aa: CASRRQGADGYTF
v_call: TRBV11-3; d_call: -; j_call: TRBJ2-5; clone_size: -; cdr3_nt: TGTGCCAGCAGCTCGAAAGAGACCCAGTACTTC; cdr3_aa: CASSSKETQYF
v_call: TRBV29-1; d_call: -; j_call: TRBJ2-5; clone_size: -; cdr3_nt: TGCAGCGCCGAATTGGACAGTAGTGGGACCCAGTACTTC; cdr3_aa: CSAELDSSGTQYF
v_call: TRBV2; d_call: -; j_call: TRBJ1-2; clone_size: -; cdr3_nt: TGTGCCAGCAGCGCACAGTACCGCGGCTACACCTTC; cdr3_aa: CASSAQYRGYTF
v_call: TRBV5-1; d_call: TRBD1; j_call: TRBJ2-7; clone_size: -; cdr3_nt: TGCGCCAGCAGCACCGACCCGGGACAGACCTACGAGCAGTACTTC; cdr3_aa: CASSTDPGQTYEQYF
v_call: TRBV3-1; d_call: -; j_call: TRBJ2-7; clone_size: -; cdr3_nt: TGTGCCAGCAGCCAAGATATGAGGCTTCCCTACGAGCAGTACTTC; cdr3_aa: CASSQDMRLPYEQYF
v_call: TRBV3-1; d_call: -; j_call: TRBJ1-2; clone_size: -; cdr3_nt: TGTGCCAGCAGCCGGGGCGACATCTATGGCTACACCTTC; cdr3_aa: CASSRGDIYGYTF
v_call: TRBV20-1; d_call: -; j_call: TRBJ1-5; clone_size: -; cdr3_nt: TGCAGTGCGGGGACCGTTATTAATAATCAGCCCCAGCATTTT; cdr3_aa: CSAGTVINNQPQHF
v_call: TRBV7-3; d_call: -; j_call: TRBJ1-1; clone_size: -; cdr3_nt: TGTGCCAGCAGCCCCCGATCAGGGAACACTGAAGCTTTCTTT; cdr3_aa: CASSPRSGNTEAFF